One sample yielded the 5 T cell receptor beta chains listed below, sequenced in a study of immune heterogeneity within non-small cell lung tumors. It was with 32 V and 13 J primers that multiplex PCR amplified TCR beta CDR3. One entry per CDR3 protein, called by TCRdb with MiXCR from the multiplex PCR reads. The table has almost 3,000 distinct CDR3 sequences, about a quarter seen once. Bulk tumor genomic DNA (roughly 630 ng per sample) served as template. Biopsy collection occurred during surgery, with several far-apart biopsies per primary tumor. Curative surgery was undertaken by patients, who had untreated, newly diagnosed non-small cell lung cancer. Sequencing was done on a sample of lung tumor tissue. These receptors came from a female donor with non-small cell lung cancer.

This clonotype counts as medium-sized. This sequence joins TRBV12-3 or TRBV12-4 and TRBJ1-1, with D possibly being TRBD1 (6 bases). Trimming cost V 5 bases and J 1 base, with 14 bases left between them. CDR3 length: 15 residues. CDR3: CASSVRRGGNTEAFF. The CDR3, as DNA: TGTGCCAGCAGTGTACGCAGGGGAGGGAACACTGAAGCTTTCTTT.

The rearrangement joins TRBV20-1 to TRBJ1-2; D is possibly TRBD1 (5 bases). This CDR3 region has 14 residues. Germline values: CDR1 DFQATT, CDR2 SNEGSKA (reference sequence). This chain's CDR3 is CTLSNPGRNYGYTF. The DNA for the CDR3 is TGCACCCTGTCGAATCCGGGACGGAACTATGGCTACACCTTC.

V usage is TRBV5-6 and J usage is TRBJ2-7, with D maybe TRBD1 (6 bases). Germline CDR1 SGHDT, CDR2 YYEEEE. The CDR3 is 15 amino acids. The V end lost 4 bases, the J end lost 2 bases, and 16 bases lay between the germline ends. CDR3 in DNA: TGTGCCAGCAGCGTAACGGACAGTGCCACCTACGAGCAGTACTTC. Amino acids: CASSVTDSATYEQYF.

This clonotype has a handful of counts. CDR3 nucleotide sequence: TGTGCCAGCAAAGCGAGACAGACTAATTCACCCCTCCACTTT. It is translated as CASKARQTNSPLHF. The chain recombines TRBV6-1 with TRBJ1-6; a possible D gene is TRBD1 (5 bases). The CDR3 sequence is 14 residues long. Germline V gene sequence: CDR1 MNHNS, CDR2 SASEGT. The V end lost 7 bases, the J end lost 6 bases, and 13 bases lay between the germline ends.

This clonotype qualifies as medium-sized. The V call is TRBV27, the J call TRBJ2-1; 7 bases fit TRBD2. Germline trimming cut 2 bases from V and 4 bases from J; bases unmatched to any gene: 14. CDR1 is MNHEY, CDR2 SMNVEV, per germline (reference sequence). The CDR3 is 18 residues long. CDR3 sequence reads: CASSLGGRAASLYNEQFF. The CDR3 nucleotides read TGTGCCAGCAGTTTAGGGGGGAGGGCCGCCTCCTTATACAATGAGCAGTTCTTC.